The 19 T cell receptor beta chains given below trace back to one sample, sequenced in a study of cytomegalovirus exposure and HLA in healthy donors. This PCR relied on a set of 60 Vbeta primers and 13 Jbeta primers. Assay used: immunoSEQ multiplex PCR; TCRdb lists only in-frame clones, some missing. The sample lists under 150,000 clones; 79% were seen once. The sequenced material came from PBMCs. All receptors derive from a woman aged 40 to 55 in good health and CMV-seropositive.

Worth noting for this clone: At the DNA level, this CDR3 is encoded by other sequences in the same sample as well. The chain carries TRBV5-1 and TRBJ2-5; D uncertain. V was clipped by 0 bases and J by 5 bases, with 5 bases between them. This CDR3 has 12 amino acids. The germline CDR1 and CDR2 sequences are SGHRS and YFSETQ. CDR3 DNA: TGCGCCAGCAGCTTGGTCGGGGAGACCCAGTACTTC. This translates into CASSLVGETQYF.

This clone came up a few times. This sequence joins TRBV27 and TRBJ2-2; 11 bases agree with TRBD1. With 2 bases clipped from V and 4 bases from J, the junction kept 9 bases outside the gene matches. Per germline, CDR1 MNHEY and CDR2 SMNVEV (reference sequence). This CDR3 region has 18 residues. CDR3 nucleotides: TGTGCCAGCAGTTTAAGCACCTTTGGGACAGGGGGCACCGGGGAGCTGTTTTTT. Translation gives CASSLSTFGTGGTGELFF.

The V gene is TRBV6-5, the J gene TRBJ1-6; D may be TRBD1 (6 bases). Germline CDR1 and CDR2: MNHEY and SVGAGI. The CDR3 is 14 residues long. Trimming cost V 2 bases and J 6 bases, with 8 bases left between them. Written as DNA, the CDR3 is TGTGCCAGCAGTTACACAGGGCTTAATTCACCCCTCCACTTT. This gives the protein CASSYTGLNSPLHF.

J is TRBJ2-1 and V is TRBV7-2, with 10 bases lining up with TRBD2. Per germline, CDR1 SGHTA and CDR2 FQGNSA. Trimming at V came to 1 base and at J to 4 bases, leaving 7 bases not matched to a gene. This CDR3 spans 17 amino acids. The DNA for the CDR3 is TGTGCCAGCAGCTTAGAGCTACTAGCGGGGCTTTACAATGAGCAGTTCTTC. Translating gives CASSLELLAGLYNEQFF.

This chain joins TRBV7-2 and TRBJ1-2; 9 nucleotides match TRBD1. Germline V gene data show CDR1 as SGHTA and CDR2 as FQGNSA. J gave up 2 bases and V 4 bases, and 5 bases lay outside the gene matches. The CDR3 extends over 15 amino acids. The CDR3 sequence: CASSSQQGANYGYTF. The CDR3 DNA follows: TGTGCCAGCAGCTCCCAACAGGGGGCGAACTATGGCTACACCTTC.

This CDR3 reads CASTGTGVINTEAFF. The DNA for the CDR3 is TGTGCCAGCACCGGGACAGGGGTTATTAACACTGAAGCTTTCTTT. The V call is TRBV19, the J call TRBJ1-1; 10 nucleotides agree with TRBD1. Germline V gene sequence: CDR1 LNHDA, CDR2 SQIVND (reference sequence). CDR3 length equals 15 residues. With V trimmed by 9 bases and J by 2 bases, 9 bases remained unmatched.

The V call is TRBV5-6, the J call TRBJ1-1, with D possibly being TRBD1 (6 bases). CDR3 length equals 15 residues. Germline V gene sequence: CDR1 SGHDT, CDR2 YYEEEE. V lost 4 bases to trimming and J lost 2 bases, with 15 bases between them. The CDR3 reads CASSPTGTRNTEAFF. For the CDR3, the DNA is TGTGCCAGCAGCCCGACCGGGACACGAAACACTGAAGCTTTCTTT.

The rearrangement joins TRBV19 to TRBJ2-3; maybe TRBD2 (5 bases). This CDR3 has 14 amino acids. V was clipped by 4 bases and J by 3 bases, with 11 bases between them. In germline, CDR1 is LNHDA, CDR2 SQIVND (reference sequence). CDR3 residues: CASSTTGITDTQYF. In nucleotides, the CDR3 is TGTGCCAGTAGTACCACCGGGATTACAGATACGCAGTATTTT.

V usage is TRBV2 and J usage is TRBJ2-3; a possible D gene is TRBD1 (6 bases). CDR1 is SNHLY, CDR2 FYNNEI, per germline. The CDR3 is 15 amino acids. Trimming removed 4 bases at V and 0 bases at J, with 11 bases between. CDR3 nucleotide sequence: TGTGCCAGCAGTGTGTACAGGGCTAGCACAGATACGCAGTATTTT. Amino acids: CASSVYRASTDTQYF.

CDR3 protein: CASSLFSGGPDTQYF. The DNA of the CDR3 is TGCGCCAGCAGCTTGTTTAGCGGGGGGCCAGATACGCAGTATTTT. The chain links TRBV5-1 to TRBJ2-3; the match to TRBD2 covers 10 bases. V was clipped by 1 base and J by 4 bases; unmatched bases: 3. The V gene's germline CDR1 is SGHRS and CDR2 YFSETQ. This CDR3 contains 15 residues.

The J gene is TRBJ1-2, the V gene TRBV5-1; D call uncertain. The germline gives CDR1 SGHRS, CDR2 YFSETQ. CDR3 length: 13 residues. The V gene lost 1 base and the J gene lost 2 bases, with 6 bases spanning the gap. CDR3 loop: CASSLSGNYGYTF. In DNA form, the CDR3 reads TGCGCCAGCAGCTTGTCAGGAAACTATGGCTACACCTTC.

The gene calls are TRBV15 and TRBJ2-3; 10 nucleotides match TRBD2. Germline values: CDR1 LNHNV, CDR2 YYDKDF (reference sequence). V was pared by 1 base and J by 10 bases, with 5 bases of the junction left unmatched. The CDR3 sequence is 14 residues long. The CDR3 reads CATSRASGGSAQYF. The CDR3 region has the DNA TGTGCCACCAGCAGAGCTAGCGGGGGCTCGGCGCAGTATTTT.

The chain employs TRBV30 and TRBJ1-5, with 11 bases fitting TRBD1. Germline V gene sequence: CDR1 GTSNPN, CDR2 SVGIG (reference sequence). V lost 3 bases to trimming and J lost 2 bases; unmatched junction nucleotides: 12. CDR3 length: 18 residues. CDR3 sequence (DNA): TGTGCCTGGAGCCCGGGACAGGGGGTCAATTATGGCAATCAGCCCCAGCATTTT. Its protein product is CAWSPGQGVNYGNQPQHF.

V is TRBV10-3 and J is TRBJ2-2; 8 nucleotides align to TRBD2. This CDR3 has 15 amino acids. Germline V lookup: CDR1 ENHRY, CDR2 SYGVKD. Trimming cost V 8 bases and J 4 bases; bases outside gene matches: 9. For the CDR3, the DNA is TGTGCCATCGCTGAGGGACTAGTTGGCACCGGGGAGCTGTTTTTT. Translating gives CAIAEGLVGTGELFF.

The V and J genes are TRBV29-1 and TRBJ2-3; the match to TRBD2 covers 9 bases. The CDR3 extends over 15 amino acids. Germline CDR1 and CDR2: SQVTM and ANQGSEA. The V and J ends lost 4 bases and 4 bases, in that order; junction bases with no gene match: 9. CDR3 nucleotides: TGCAGCGTTGGTGGTCTAGCGGGGAGGCCAGATACGCAGTATTTT. Protein sequence: CSVGGLAGRPDTQYF.

V is TRBV15 and J is TRBJ2-7; 7 nucleotides agree with TRBD2. The CDR3 is 17 residues long. After removal of 1 base from V and 1 base from J, the junction contained 10 bases not matched to a gene. Germline V gene lookup returns CDR1 LNHNV and CDR2 YYDKDF (reference sequence). In DNA form, the CDR3 reads TGTGCCACCAGCAGAGTTCCCGGGAGACTAGCATCCTACGAGCAGTACTTC. Encoded protein: CATSRVPGRLASYEQYF.

This chain uses TRBV4-1 with TRBJ1-2; 7 positions match TRBD1. Per germline, CDR1 MGHRA and CDR2 YSYEKL. Unmatched junction bases numbered 5, after V lost 2 bases and J lost 5 bases. The CDR3 extends over 14 amino acids. As DNA, the CDR3 is TGCGCCAGCAGCCAACTCGGGACAGCTTATGGCTACACCTTC. Translation: CASSQLGTAYGYTF.

This clone occurred a few times. This chain links TRBV6-1 with TRBJ2-6; a weak D match, TRBD2 (7 bases). V dropped 7 bases and J dropped 12 bases, with 22 bases sitting between them. The CDR3 consists of 15 residues. Germline V CDR1 and CDR2: MNHNS, SASEGT. The CDR3 sequence is CASKREGQGTSVLTF. CDR3 in DNA: TGTGCCAGCAAGAGGGAGGGGCAGGGGACTTCCGTCCTGACTTTC.

The sample holds a few counts of this clone. This chain links TRBV21-1 with TRBJ2-1; the table's D gene call, TRBD2, was not cross checked with the DNA. TRBV21-1 is given as a pseudogene. The CDR3 extends over 14 amino acids. CDR3 residues: CAATGTSGSNEQFF. CDR3 in DNA: TGTGCCGCTACGGGGACTAGCGGCAGTAATGAGCAGTTCTTC.